Detailed here is one T cell receptor (beta chain). The data stem from a study of shared clonotypes between healthy human individuals. The sequencing of unsorted PBMC DNA took place on ten immunoSEQ deep assay plates. Repertoires were generated with immunoSEQ multiplex PCR, while TCRdb's copy carries only in-frame clones and drops some. In the table there are fewer than 600,000 clones, 79% of which are singletons. Germline V gene data show CDR1 as KGHSH and CDR2 as LQKENI. The CDR3 length is 14 residues. After removal of 3 bases from V and 6 bases from J, the junction contained 6 bases not matched to a gene.

The TCR originated in a middle-aged woman in good health. Some clones in this sample may be carry-over from other donors' samples. Sequencing was performed on PBMCs. The genes are TRBV18 and TRBJ2-7, with TRBD1 matching over 9 bases. The CDR3: CASSPRDRATEQYF. CDR3 nucleotide sequence: TGTGCCAGCTCACCCCGGGACAGGGCCACCGAGCAGTACTTC.